This T cell receptor beta chain was recovered during a study of OX40 agonist ivuxolimab in advanced cancers. V dropped 4 bases and J dropped 3 bases, with 7 bases sitting between them. The CDR3 runs to 13 residues. The germline gives CDR1 MGHDK, CDR2 SYGVNS. Baseline was the first blood sampling point, followed by cycle 4 day 1 and cycle 7 day 1. Sequencing used immunoSEQ multiplex PCR; TCRdb keeps in-frame clones, though not all of them. Among 55,000 to 70,000 clones listed, approximately 80% were seen once. On this clone: The antigen is unknown.

Points from the study as a whole: Expanded clones tended on average to be more numerous among CD8+ T cells than CD4+.

This chain links TRBV25-1 with TRBJ2-1; D remains unclear. This receptor was identified in an adult with an advanced solid tumor such as melanoma, head and neck, liver or kidney cancer. Sequencing was performed on CD4+ or CD8+ T cells sorted from blood, taken in a trial of the OX40 agonist ivuxolimab. The chain's CDR3 is CASSGLVYNEQFF. Here the CDR3 DNA reads TGTGCCAGCAGTGGCCTCGTCTACAATGAGCAGTTCTTC.